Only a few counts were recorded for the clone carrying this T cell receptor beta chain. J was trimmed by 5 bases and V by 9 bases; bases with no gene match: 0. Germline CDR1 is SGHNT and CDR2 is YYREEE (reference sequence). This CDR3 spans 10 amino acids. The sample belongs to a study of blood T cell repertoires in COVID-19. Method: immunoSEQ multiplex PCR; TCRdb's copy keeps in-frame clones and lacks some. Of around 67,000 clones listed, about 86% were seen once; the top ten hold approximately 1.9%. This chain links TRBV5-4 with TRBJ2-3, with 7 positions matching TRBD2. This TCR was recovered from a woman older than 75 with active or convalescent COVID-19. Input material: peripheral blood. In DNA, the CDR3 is TGTGCCACGGGGGGAGATACGCAGTATTTT. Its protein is CATGGDTQYF.